Included here is one TCR beta chain sequence, with context. The target antigen is unknown. This record belongs to a study of radiotherapy plus CTLA-4 blockade in lung cancer. Method: immunoSEQ multiplex PCR; TCRdb's copy keeps in-frame clones and lacks some. The data hold approximately 95,000 clones, with 75% to 85% observed a single time. General study findings and limits: Among blood TCR repertoires after radiotherapy plus ipilimumab, tumor-derived clones expanded.

Germline lookup yields CDR1 SGHVS and CDR2 FQNEAQ. V lost 6 bases and J 9 bases, leaving 15 bases between the germline ends. This CDR3 is built from 13 residues. The chain recombines TRBV7-8 with TRBJ2-1; possibly TRBD2 for D (6 bases). The source was peripheral blood, collected from a patient treated with radiotherapy plus ipilimumab. The clonotype comes from a human donor with non-small cell lung cancer who had a partial response to radiotherapy plus ipilimumab. The CDR3 nucleotides read TGTGCCAGCAGGGGGACTGGTGGTGGTGAGCAGTTCTTC. As protein: CASRGTGGGEQFF.